The rows below give T cell receptor beta chains drawn from one sample of a study of T cell changes during pregnancy in multiple sclerosis. The repertoire was sequenced with immunoSEQ multiplex PCR; TCRdb's copy has only in-frame clones and lacks some. Of approximately 87,000 clones in the sample, over 80% were seen once. This specimen was CD4+ T cells from peripheral blood mononuclear cells, taken in the second trimester of pregnancy. These receptor sequences come from a female donor with multiple sclerosis, enrolled in a pregnancy study. Both conserved end residues are part of each CDR3. D genes are given only for firm matches. Rows give clone size only sometimes, using once, few, many, or a class for an expanded clone.

TRBD1 NA TRBJ2-7 TRBV29-1 TGCAGCGTAGGGACAGCTGGGGGTTACGAGCAGTACTTC CSVGTAGGYEQYF
TRBD2 NA TRBJ2-1 TRBV27 TGTGCCAGCAGTCCCGCACCACTAGCGGGGGGGTACAATGAGCAGTTCTTC CASSPAPLAGGYNEQFF
TRBD1 NA TRBJ1-5 TRBV27 TGTGCCAGCAGTCACTGGACAGGGCAGGGCAATCAGCCCCAGCATTTT CASSHWTGQGNQPQHF
NA few TRBJ1-1 TRBV10-3 TGTGCCATCAGTGACCGGAACACTGAAGCTTTCTTT CAISDRNTEAFF
TRBD1 NA TRBJ1-2 TRBV7-8 TGTGCCAGCAGCTTAGGGACAGGGGGCTTCGCCTTC CASSLGTGGFAF
NA NA TRBJ2-1 TRBV5-1 TGCGCCAGCAGAATAGAAAGTGAGCAGTTCTTC CASRIESEQFF
NA NA TRBJ2-5 TRBV18 TGTGCCAGCTCACCACAGGACAGAGAGACCCAGTACTTC CASSPQDRETQYF
NA NA TRBJ1-1 TRBV7-2 TGTGCCAGCAGCTTAGATGGGACAATGAACACTGAAGCTTTCTTT CASSLDGTMNTEAFF
TRBD1 NA TRBJ1-2 TRBV19 TGTGCCAGTAGCAGAGCCGGACAGGGCCTCTATGGCTACACCTTC CASSRAGQGLYGYTF
NA NA TRBJ1-3 TRBV2 TGTGCCAGCAGTGGACAGGAGAACTCTGGAAACACCATATATTTT CASSGQENSGNTIYF
TRBD2 NA TRBJ2-1 TRBV7-2 TGTGCCAGCAGCTTAGCTCGGGAGGCCTACAATGAGCAGTTCTTC CASSLAREAYNEQFF
TRBD2 NA TRBJ2-7 TRBV6-5 TGTGCCAGCAGTTTTACGGGACTAGCGGGAGCGGTTGAGCAGTACTTC CASSFTGLAGAVEQYF
TRBD2 NA TRBJ2-5 TRBV5-4 TGTGCCAGCAGCTTGGGGGCTAGCGGGGAGGAGACCCAGTACTTC CASSLGASGEETQYF
TRBD1 NA TRBJ1-1 TRBV11-3 TGTGCCAGCAGGGGACAGGAGAACACTGAAGCTTTCTTT CASRGQENTEAFF
NA NA TRBJ2-7 TRBV5-1 TGCGCCAGCAGCCGGGACACCTACGAGCAGTACTTC CASSRDTYEQYF
TRBD2 NA TRBJ2-5 TRBV11-1 TGTGCCAGCAGCTTATTAAATCTAGCGGGAGGGGAGACCCAGTACTTC CASSLLNLAGGETQYF
NA NA TRBJ2-3 TRBV18 TGTGCCAGCTCACCGCCCAACAGGGAAAGTAGCACAGATACGCAGTATTTT CASSPPNRESSTDTQYF
NA NA TRBJ2-5 TRBV5-6 TGTGCCAGCAGCGTCACGGGGGGCCCTCGGAGAGAGACCCAGTACTTC CASSVTGGPRRETQYF
TRBD2 few TRBJ2-7 TRBV28 TGTGCCAGCAGTCAATACCGACGGACTAGCAGGTACGAGCAGTACTTC CASSQYRRTSRYEQYF
TRBD2 NA TRBJ2-2 TRBV5-4 TGTGCCAGCAGCTCTGGAGGTCTAGCGGCGAACACCGGGGAGCTGTTTTTT CASSSGGLAANTGELFF
NA once TRBJ2-7 TRBV11-3 TGTGCCAGCAGCCCTTTGGACAGAACCTACGAGCAGTACTTC CASSPLDRTYEQYF
TRBD1 many TRBJ1-5 TRBV18 TGTGCCAGCTCACCACGGGCCCAGGGGGGAGGTCAGCCCCAGCATTTT CASSPRAQGGGQPQHF
TRBD1 NA TRBJ2-1 TRBV18 TGTGCCAGCTCACCACTGGGGACAGGGGTGAACAATGAGCAGTTCTTC CASSPLGTGVNNEQFF
NA NA TRBJ1-2 TRBV29-1 TGCAGCGTTGCCTGGACAGATACCTATGGCTACACCTTC CSVAWTDTYGYTF
NA NA TRBJ2-1 TRBV5-6 TGTGCCAGCAGCTCGGACAAATACAATGAGCAGTTCTTC CASSSDKYNEQFF
NA NA TRBJ1-1 TRBV7-8 TGTGCCAGCAGCTTAGCGTTCAAACAGAACACTGAAGCTTTCTTT CASSLAFKQNTEAFF
NA once TRBJ2-3 TRBV7-3 TGTGCCAGCAGCTTAGACGGGAGTTTTATAGATACGCAGTATTTT CASSLDGSFIDTQYF
NA NA TRBJ2-2 TRBV11-2 TGTGCCAGCAAGGGGAAGGGGGTTGGCACCGGGGAGCTGTTTTTT CASKGKGVGTGELFF
NA NA TRBJ2-4 TRBV6-5 TGTGCCAGCAGCAGCGGATACAAAAACATTCAGTACTTC CASSSGYKNIQYF